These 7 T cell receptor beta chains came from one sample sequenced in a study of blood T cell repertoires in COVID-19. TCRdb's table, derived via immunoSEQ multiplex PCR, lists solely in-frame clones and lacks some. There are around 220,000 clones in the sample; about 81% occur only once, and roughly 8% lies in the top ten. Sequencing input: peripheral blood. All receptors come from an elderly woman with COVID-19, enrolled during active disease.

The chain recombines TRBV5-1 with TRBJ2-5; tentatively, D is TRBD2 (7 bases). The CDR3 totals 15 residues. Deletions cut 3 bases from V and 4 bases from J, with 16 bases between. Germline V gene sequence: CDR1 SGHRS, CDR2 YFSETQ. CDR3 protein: CASSSYWGGRETQYF. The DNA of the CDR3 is TGCGCCAGCAGCTCCTATTGGGGGGGGCGAGAGACCCAGTACTTC.

The CDR3 is CASSPPAREGYEQYF. CDR3 nucleotide sequence: TGTGCCAGCTCACCACCCGCGCGGGAGGGATACGAGCAGTACTTC. The chain is built from TRBV18 and TRBJ2-7; 9 positions agree with TRBD2. V was clipped by 0 bases and J by 4 bases; unmatched bases: 4. Germline V gene data show CDR1 as KGHSH and CDR2 as LQKENI. The CDR3 contains 15 residues.

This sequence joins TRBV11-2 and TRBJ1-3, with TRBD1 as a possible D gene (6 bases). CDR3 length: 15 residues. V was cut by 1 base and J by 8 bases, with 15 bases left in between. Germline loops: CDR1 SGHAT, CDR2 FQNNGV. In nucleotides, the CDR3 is TGTGCCAGCAGCTTAGGTTACCAGGGGATATACACCATATATTTT. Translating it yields CASSLGYQGIYTIYF.

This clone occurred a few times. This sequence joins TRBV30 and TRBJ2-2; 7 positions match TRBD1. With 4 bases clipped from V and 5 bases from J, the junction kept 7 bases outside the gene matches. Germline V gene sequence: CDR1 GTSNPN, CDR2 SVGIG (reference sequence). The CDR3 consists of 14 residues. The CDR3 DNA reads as TGTGCCTGGAAAACCAGGGGGTGGACCGGGGAGCTGTTTTTT. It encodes CAWKTRGWTGELFF.

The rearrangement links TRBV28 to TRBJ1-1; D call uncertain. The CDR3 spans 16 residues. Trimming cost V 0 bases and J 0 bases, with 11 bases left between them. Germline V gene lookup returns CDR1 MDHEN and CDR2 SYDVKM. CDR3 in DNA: TGTGCCAGCAGTTTATGGGAGGCGGCGATGAACACTGAAGCTTTCTTT. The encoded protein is CASSLWEAAMNTEAFF.

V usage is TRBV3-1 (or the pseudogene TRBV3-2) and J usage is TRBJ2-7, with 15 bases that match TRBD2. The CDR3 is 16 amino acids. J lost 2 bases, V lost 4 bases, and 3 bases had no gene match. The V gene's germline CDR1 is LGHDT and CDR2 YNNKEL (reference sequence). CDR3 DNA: TGTGCCAGCAGCCCCGGACTAGCGGGGGGGCCCTACGAGCAGTACTTC. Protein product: CASSPGLAGGPYEQYF.

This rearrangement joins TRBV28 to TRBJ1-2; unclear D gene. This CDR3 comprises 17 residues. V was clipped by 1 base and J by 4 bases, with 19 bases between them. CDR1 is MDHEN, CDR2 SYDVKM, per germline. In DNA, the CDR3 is TGTGCCAGCAGTTTATCCCCCCGACGAAGAGGGATCTATGGCTACACCTTC. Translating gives CASSLSPRRRGIYGYTF.